This TCR beta chain was retrieved from a study of persistence of HIV-infected CD4 T cells. Overall study context: The sample holds CD4+ T cells responsive to CMV or HIV-1 Gag. Overall study findings and caveats: Antigen-responding cells were enriched for degenerate expanded CDR3beta sequences.

The stimulus was an HIV-1 Gag 15-mer peptide pool, roughly 1 ug/peptide/mL. CD40L/CD69 double-negative CD45RO-high memory CD4+ T cells were collected. PBMCs were depleted of CD8+ T cells before stimulation. The immunoSEQ assay was version 4, run in survey mode. Data came from immunoSEQ multiplex PCR; TCRdb stores just in-frame clones and leaves some out. Here the sample spans approximately 65,000 clones, more than 70% being singletons. This clone was counted between two and nine times. What it recognizes is unknown. The CDR3 loop spans 14 amino acids. The ends were cut back, 10 bases at V and 1 base at J, with 14 bases in the middle. Germline CDR1 SEHNR, CDR2 FQNEAQ (reference sequence).

This TCR was sampled from an adult man with HIV who was CMV-seropositive. The V and J genes are TRBV7-9 and TRBJ1-3; D is undetermined. Material: CD4+ T cells sorted from PBMCs after approximately 19-hour stimulation, obtained from a patient who received antiretroviral therapy. The CDR3: CAISNTGSGNTIYF. Here the CDR3 DNA reads TGTGCCATCTCTAATACGGGGTCTGGAAACACCATATATTTT.